This note documents a single TCR beta chain sequence. CDR3 length: 18 amino acids. The germline CDR1 and CDR2 sequences are SGHKS and YYEKEE (reference sequence). Trimming took 2 bases from V and 0 from J; bases not matched to a gene: 10. This sample stems from a study of blood T cell repertoires in COVID-19. The assay was immunoSEQ multiplex PCR, and TCRdb's table has in-frame clones only and misses some. Counted here are 250,000 or so clones, around 90% occurring once; the ten biggest clones make up 2.1%. The V and J genes are TRBV5-5 and TRBJ2-1, with 8 bases lining up with TRBD1. The sequence came from a woman in her sixties or seventies with COVID-19, enrolled during active disease. Sequenced sample: peripheral blood. The CDR3 DNA is TGTGCCAGCAGCTTCGGACAGGGATCATTAGGCTCCTACAATGAGCAGTTCTTC. Its translation is CASSFGQGSLGSYNEQFF.